This T cell receptor (beta chain) was sequenced for a study of T-cell memory formation after mild COVID-19. TCRdb reanalysed the 5' RACE reads using MiXCR and keeps one entry per CDR3 protein. Seen here are about 390,000 distinct CDR3 sequences, more than 20% observed once, and the top ten hold approximately 13%. This clonotype showed up just a few times. The antigen is undetermined. Broader study findings: Balance between CD4 and CD8 was seen in clones contracting day 15 to 85, and a CD4+ lean was seen in later expanders.

Losses at the gene ends were 1 base for V and 4 bases for J; bases not matched to a gene: 6. The CDR3 contains 15 residues. Germline CDR1 and CDR2: KGHSH and LQKENI. V is TRBV18 and J is TRBJ1-1; 7 nucleotides agree with TRBD1. The sequence derives from an adult woman who had mild COVID-19 (a few samples of this study predate the infection). Cell type and time point are not known. Sequencing used PBMCs or a T cell subset sorted from them (not recorded which). CDR3 loop: CASSPQGAGFTEAFF. CDR3 DNA: TGTGCCAGCTCACCACAGGGGGCTGGGTTCACTGAAGCTTTCTTT.